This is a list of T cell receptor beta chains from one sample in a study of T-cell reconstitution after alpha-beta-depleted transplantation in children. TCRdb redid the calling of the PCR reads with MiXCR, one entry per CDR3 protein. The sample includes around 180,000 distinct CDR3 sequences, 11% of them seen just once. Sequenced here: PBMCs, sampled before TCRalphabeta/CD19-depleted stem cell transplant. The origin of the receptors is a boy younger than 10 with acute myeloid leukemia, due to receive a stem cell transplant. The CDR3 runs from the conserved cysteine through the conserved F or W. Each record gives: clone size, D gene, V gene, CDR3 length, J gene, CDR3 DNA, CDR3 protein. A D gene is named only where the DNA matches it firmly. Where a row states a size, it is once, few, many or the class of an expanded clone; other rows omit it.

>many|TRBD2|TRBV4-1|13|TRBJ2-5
TGCGCCAGCAGCCAACTAGCGGTAGAGACCCAGTACTTC
CASSQLAVETQYF
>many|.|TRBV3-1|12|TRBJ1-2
TGTGCCAGCAGCCAGGCGCTCTATGGCTACACCTTC
CASSQALYGYTF
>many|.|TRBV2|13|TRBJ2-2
TGTGCCAGCAGTGAAAATTGGACCGGGGAGCTGTTTTTT
CASSENWTGELFF
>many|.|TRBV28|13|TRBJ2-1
TGTGCCAGCAGTTTGCGGGGCGGGGATGAGCAGTTCTTC
CASSLRGGDEQFF
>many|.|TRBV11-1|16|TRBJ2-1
TGTGCCAGCAGCCGCCTGAGTGGGGGCCGGGGCAATGAGCAGTTCTTC
CASSRLSGGRGNEQFF
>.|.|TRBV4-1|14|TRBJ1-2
TGCGCCAGCAGCCAGAGCCCAGGCAACTATGGCTACACCTTC
CASSQSPGNYGYTF
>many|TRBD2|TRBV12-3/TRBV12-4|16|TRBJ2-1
TGTGCCAGCAGTTTAGGGGCTAGCGGGGGGTTGAATGAGCAGTTCTTC
CASSLGASGGLNEQFF
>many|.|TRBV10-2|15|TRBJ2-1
TGCGCCAGCAGCAGGGGACTACCCATCGACAATGAGCAGTTCTTC
CASSRGLPIDNEQFF
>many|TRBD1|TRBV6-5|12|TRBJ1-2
TGTGCCAGCAGTTACGATCCGGACAGGCACACCTTC
CASSYDPDRHTF
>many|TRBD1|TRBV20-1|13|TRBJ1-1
TGCAGTGCCCCGGTCCGGACAGGCGATGAAGCTTTCTTT
CSAPVRTGDEAFF